This T cell receptor beta chain was recorded in a study of pediatric ulcerative colitis. Study-wide points: Ulcerative colitis patients shared more blood-rectal clones than controls. Some T cells in rectal biopsies may come from blood, especially with overt colitis. Two rectal CDR3 clonotypes occurred in all ulcerative colitis patients.

Rectal tissue came from one to two pinch biopsies taken at colonoscopy. Libraries were prepared by immunoSEQ multiplex PCR; TCRdb keeps only in-frame clonotypes and omits some of them. The sample carries roughly 17,000 clones, approximately 74% recorded once. As regards this clone: Its antigen is currently unknown.

V gave up 2 bases and J gave up 2 bases, with 10 bases separating them. The germline V gene encodes CDR1 WNHNN and CDR2 SYGVQD (reference sequence). The CDR3 is 14 amino acids. Sequenced sample: gut tissue. The sequence was collected from a girl under 18 with moderate ulcerative colitis. V gene TRBV10-1 combines with J gene TRBJ2-7, with unresolved D. In DNA, the CDR3 is TGCGCCAGCAGTGAGGCAGGAAGAACCTACGAGCAGTACTTC. Amino acids: CASSEAGRTYEQYF.